The following is a T cell receptor (beta chain) sequence with its context. This clonotype was seen at least ten times. Its specific antigen is unknown. Qualities for individual bases were not recorded, and no much larger clone is one base off. This sample was included in a study of naive and memory T cell subsets (TCRdb year 2017). Turning to the overall study: According to the figure summarizing the samples, there were around ten blood donors, 7 tuberculin skin test biopsies and 3 saline control biopsies. PCR2 was typically performed as a SYBR Green qPCR that was stopped at a set threshold, although end-point PCR (roughly 6 cycles) could be used instead for low-input samples.

What the work shows at the level of the full study, not this receptor alone: The RNA-based method was acknowledged to be potentially sensitive to changes in TCR transcripts with T cell activation and differentiation.

A robust, sensitive protocol for the amplification, sequencing and analysis of TCRs was described in the study, in which 3' ligation of a UMI-containing oligonucleotide to TCR cDNA was used. For whole blood analysis, 2 to 2.5 ml of peripheral blood was drawn from adult healthy volunteers into Tempus tubes, and RNA was extracted according to the manufacturer's instructions. Total RNA was used without cell sorting and was treated with RQ1 DNase before reverse transcription, with a target input of roughly 1 to 1000 ng. Libraries were prepared from skin biopsies and whole blood so that pipeline robustness could be tested in samples in which T cells form a minority population. Library generation was performed with 5' RACE. The ligated cDNA was amplified in four rounds of PCR with nested alpha and beta constant region primers together with the SP2 primer. For the blood and skin samples, reverse transcription of TCR RNA was done with SuperScript IV along with alpha and beta constant region primers. An oligonucleotide carrying the Illumina SP2 primer and a UMI was ligated to the cDNA 3' end using T4 RNA ligase 1. The 12-nucleotide UMI consisted of two random hexamers with an eight-base spacer between the hexamers to prevent hairpin formation. From the second PCR onward, TCR alpha and beta chain libraries were processed separately, and dual indexing was applied for multiplexing. After pooling, the indexed libraries were analyzed by capillary electrophoresis and sequenced on either an Illumina MiSeq or NextSeq. PhiX DNA at roughly 4.5-7% was spiked into libraries to increase base diversity and improve cluster recognition. Under the source paper's analysis protocol: Demultiplexor extracted UMIs from read 2, combined them with read 1 TCR sequence, and split reads by sample indices. Decombinator identified V and J genes and V-J junctions and gave each TCR a five-part identifier that included V and J deletions. UMIs were used by Collapsinator to correct sequencing errors and PCR amplification heterogeneity, so that a UMI-based abundance was obtained for each TCR. CDR3Translator converted identifiers to nucleotide sequence, translated to amino acids, and extracted CDR3 regions using terminal motifs. Error-corrected counts of alpha and beta TCRs from blood and skin were compared after being normalized to the amount of input RNA. Through fastp at Q25 and MiXCR, TCRdb rebuilt clones from the public reads, retaining in-frame beta chains. Rows are combined by CDR3 protein, so each entry shows the most common genes and DNA. TCRdb, not the original authors, processed these V and J calls. This sample lists around 56,000 distinct CDR3 sequences; approximately 8% were detected once. The ten largest clones capture 9.8% of the sample.

V lost 6 bases and J lost 1 base; the stretch between them is 13 bases long. The CDR3 runs 13 amino acids, cysteine and phenylalanine included. The CDR3 DNA has 39 bases and is translated from base 1. Taken from the germline V gene, the CDR1 and CDR2 loops are SQVTM and ANQGSEA. This TCR was recovered from a female donor in good health. The receptor chain draws on TRBV29-1 and TRBJ2-7; a tentative D match to TRBD1 spans 6 bases. The nucleotide sequence is given as TGCAGCGTCGCACAGGGTTGGTCCTACGAGCAGTACTTC. Protein translation: CSVAQGWSYEQYF.